This passage covers 30 T cell receptor beta chains from one sample sequenced in a study of T cell responses to AZD1222 COVID-19 vaccine. The assay was immunoSEQ multiplex PCR, and TCRdb's table has in-frame clones only and misses some. Of approximately 150,000 clones listed, under 95% are singletons. This sample comprised peripheral blood, obtained on day 0 of AZD1222 vaccination. These receptors originate from an adult in good health.

This chain uses TRBV2 with TRBJ1-5; 9 positions match TRBD1. Germline V gene data show CDR1 as SNHLY and CDR2 as FYNNEI. This CDR3 region has 17 residues. Trimming removed 6 bases from V and 2 bases from J; junction bases left unmatched: 11. This CDR3 is CASSRLQGAFGNQPQHF. For the CDR3, the DNA is TGTGCCAGCAGCCGCCTACAGGGGGCTTTTGGCAATCAGCCCCAGCATTTT.

CDR3 region: CASSPPGTTSNTEAFF. In DNA form, the CDR3 reads TGTGCCAGCTCACCACCAGGAACAACCTCGAACACTGAAGCTTTCTTT. The rearrangement links TRBV18 to TRBJ1-1; D is undetermined. The CDR3 length is 16 residues. The V end lost 0 bases, the J end lost 1 base, and 12 bases lay between the germline ends. Germline-derived CDR1 and CDR2 are KGHSH and LQKENI.

The rearrangement joins TRBV5-4 to TRBJ2-3, with 15 positions matching TRBD2. Germline trimming cut 4 bases from V and 3 bases from J; bases unmatched to any gene: 3. Germline V gene data show CDR1 as SGHNT and CDR2 as YYREEE (reference sequence). This CDR3 has 16 residues. Here the CDR3 reads CASSEGLAGGTDTQYF. The CDR3 region has the DNA TGTGCCAGCAGCGAGGGACTAGCGGGGGGTACAGATACGCAGTATTTT.

In its sample, this clone was seen once. The V gene is TRBV7-8, the J gene TRBJ1-1; D unresolved. Germline CDR1 is SGHVS and CDR2 is FQNEAQ. Deletions cut 6 bases from V and 9 bases from J, with 17 bases between. This CDR3 contains 13 residues. CDR3 coding DNA: TGTGCCAGCAGTCCCCCGGCGGGCAGACAAGCTTTCTTT. It specifies CASSPPAGRQAFF.

The CDR3 protein is CASSLIAGGYKNIQYF. CDR3 coding DNA: TGTGCCAGCAGCCTAATAGCGGGGGGCTACAAAAACATTCAGTACTTC. This sequence joins TRBV7-4 and TRBJ2-4; 10 bases fit TRBD2. The CDR3 loop spans 16 amino acids. Germline V gene sequence: CDR1 SGHVT, CDR2 SQSDAQ. V dropped 5 bases and J dropped 3; count of bases not matched to a gene: 7. Drawing the rest from reference TRBV7-4 and TRBJ2-4, the complete variable domain is GAGVSQSPRYKVAKRGRDVALRCDSISGHVTLYWYRQTLGQGSEVLTYSQSDAQRDKSGRPSGRFSAERPERSVSTLKIQRTEQGDSAVYLCASSLIAGGYKNIQYFGAGTRLSVL.

The chain joins TRBV5-4 to TRBJ2-3, with 13 bases that match TRBD2. The germline V gene has CDR1 SGHNT and CDR2 YYREEE (reference sequence). With V trimmed by 6 bases and J by 5 bases, 6 bases remained unmatched. The CDR3 totals 15 residues. The CDR3 here is CASTTSGRALDTQYF. CDR3 coding DNA: TGTGCCAGCACAACTAGCGGGAGGGCCTTAGATACGCAGTATTTT.

The chain employs TRBV7-2 and TRBJ2-1; 7 nucleotides align to TRBD2. Germline loops: CDR1 SGHTA, CDR2 FQGNSA. V was pared by 3 bases and J by 5 bases, with 4 bases of the junction left unmatched. CDR3 length: 14 amino acids. The CDR3 loop reads CASSFEGGNNEQFF. The CDR3 DNA follows: TGTGCCAGCAGCTTTGAGGGAGGGAACAATGAGCAGTTCTTC.

This clone occurred once. J is TRBJ1-1 and V is TRBV19; D remains ambiguous. Trimming shortened V by 1 base and J by 6 bases, and 15 bases separated the two germline ends. Germline CDR1 and CDR2: LNHDA and SQIVND (reference sequence). This CDR3 is 15 amino acids long. The CDR3 sequence is CASSIGRVPNAEAFF. The DNA of the CDR3 is TGTGCCAGTAGTATAGGAAGGGTACCCAACGCTGAAGCTTTCTTT.

A few counts support this clone. The chain is built from TRBV5-5 and TRBJ1-6, with no clear D. CDR3 length: 11 residues. V dropped 7 bases and J dropped 3 bases, with 2 bases sitting between them. Per the germline V gene, CDR1 is SGHKS and CDR2 is YYEKEE (reference sequence). Here the CDR3 DNA reads TGTGCCAGCCTCTATAATTCACCCCTCCACTTT. Its translation: CASLYNSPLHF.

J is TRBJ1-3 and V is TRBV5-1, with a weak D call TRBD1 (6 bases). Germline V CDR1 and CDR2: SGHRS, YFSETQ. This CDR3 region has 16 residues. V shed 4 bases and J shed 7 bases, with 21 bases lying between them. The DNA for the CDR3 is TGCGCCAGCAGCCCATTCACAGGGCCGCCGGGGAACACCATATATTTT. This gives the protein CASSPFTGPPGNTIYF.

This clone has a single count. The chain recombines TRBV4-1 with TRBJ1-3, with D tentatively TRBD1 (6 bases). CDR1 MGHRA and CDR2 YSYEKL come from the germline V gene. This CDR3 region has 16 residues. Deletions cut 1 base from V and 7 bases from J, with 17 bases between. The CDR3 coding sequence is TGCGCCAGCAGCCAAGGGCGGCAGGGGCTACGGAACACCATATATTTT. Translating gives CASSQGRQGLRNTIYF.

The CDR3 region is CSVEWVEQYF. The CDR3 DNA follows: TGCAGCGTGGAATGGGTGGAGCAGTACTTC. The chain has TRBV29-1 and TRBJ2-7; no firm D call. V dropped 6 bases and J dropped 7 bases, with 10 bases sitting between them. The CDR3 consists of 10 residues. CDR1 and CDR2 (germline): SQVTM, ANQGSEA.

The V call is TRBV6-1, the J call TRBJ1-1, with D hard to call. Trimming cost V 3 bases and J 5 bases, with 13 bases left between them. The V gene's germline CDR1 is MNHNS and CDR2 SASEGT. The CDR3 is made up of 14 amino acids. CDR3 coding DNA: TGTGCCAGCAGTGACGCTGCGGGATGGACTGAAGCTTTCTTT. Its protein is CASSDAAGWTEAFF.

This clone has only one observation. The CDR3 loop reads CASSSGTGQGKQPQHF. The CDR3, as DNA: TGTGCCAGCAGTTCGGGTACGGGACAGGGGAAGCAGCCCCAGCATTTT. The rearrangement links TRBV27 to TRBJ1-5; 10 bases agree with TRBD1. V shed 4 bases, J shed 7 bases, and the junction held 10 bases outside the gene matches. The CDR3 sequence is 16 residues long. Germline loops: CDR1 MNHEY, CDR2 SMNVEV (reference sequence).

V and J are TRBV6-1 and TRBJ1-4; D not resolved. Germline lookup yields CDR1 MNHNS and CDR2 SASEGT. The CDR3 is made up of 13 amino acids. V lost 3 bases, J lost 0 bases, and 2 bases lay in between. The CDR3 nucleotides read TGTGCCAGCAGTGACGCAACTAATGAAAAACTGTTTTTT. Translating it yields CASSDATNEKLFF.

The J gene is TRBJ1-5, the V gene TRBV19, with D unresolved. V lost 6 bases and J lost 5, with 8 bases in between. The V gene's germline CDR1 is LNHDA and CDR2 SQIVND (reference sequence). CDR3 length equals 12 residues. The CDR3 sequence: CASSWRDQPQHF. For the CDR3, the DNA is TGTGCCAGTAGCTGGAGGGATCAGCCCCAGCATTTT.

The CDR3 region has the DNA TGTGCCTCCCGGGGGGGGTCCTGGACAGAGACCCAGTACTTC. Its translation: CASRGGSWTETQYF. The V call is TRBV2, the J call TRBJ2-5; 8 bases map to TRBD2. CDR1 and CDR2 from the germline V gene are SNHLY and FYNNEI. This CDR3 contains 14 residues. Unmatched junction bases numbered 12, after V lost 11 bases and J lost 4 bases.

The genes are TRBV5-4 and TRBJ1-2; 8 positions agree with TRBD1. The length of the CDR3 is 17 residues. From germline, CDR1 is SGHNT and CDR2 YYREEE (reference sequence). V trimming: 0 bases; J trimming: 3 bases; junction bases outside the gene matches: 10. CDR3 nucleotide sequence: TGTGCCAGCAGCTTGGCGCCTAGGCAGGGGGCGGACTATGGCTACACCTTC. Translating it yields CASSLAPRQGADYGYTF.

The rearrangement uses TRBV5-6 and TRBJ1-2; the match to TRBD1 covers 10 bases. The V gene end was trimmed by 3 bases and the J gene end by 8 bases; junction bases not matched to a gene: 7. The CDR3 length is 14 residues. Looked up from germline, CDR1 is SGHDT and CDR2 is YYEEEE. This CDR3 reads CASSSDRGRVGYTF. The CDR3 DNA reads as TGTGCCAGCAGCTCCGACAGGGGGCGCGTCGGCTACACCTTC.

J is TRBJ1-4 and V is TRBV18, with D possibly TRBD1 on 5 matching bases. CDR3 size: 14 residues. Germline-derived CDR1 and CDR2 are KGHSH and LQKENI. The V gene lost 3 bases and the J gene lost 8 bases, with 13 bases spanning the gap. The CDR3 loop is CASSPETVVEKLFF. The CDR3 DNA is TGTGCCAGCTCACCCGAGACAGTAGTAGAAAAACTGTTTTTT.

The rearrangement joins TRBV19 to TRBJ2-1; tentatively, D is TRBD2 (5 bases). In germline, CDR1 is LNHDA, CDR2 SQIVND (reference sequence). The CDR3 runs 13 residues. V dropped 3 bases and J dropped 12 bases, with 15 bases sitting between them. The chain's CDR3 is CASSMGDLLRQFF. DNA for the CDR3: TGTGCCAGTAGTATGGGAGACCTATTACGGCAGTTCTTC.

CDR3: CATSPPEGNTEAFF. For the CDR3, the DNA is TGTGCCACCAGCCCGCCGGAGGGGAACACTGAAGCTTTCTTT. V gene TRBV15 combines with J gene TRBJ1-1, with D hard to call. The CDR3 spans 14 residues. Germline-derived CDR1 and CDR2 are LNHNV and YYDKDF (reference sequence). V was shortened by 5 bases and J by 1 base, with 11 bases between the two germline ends.

The CDR3 here is CASSQDLLSRNEQFF. DNA of the CDR3: TGTGCCAGCAGCCAAGATTTACTATCCCGCAATGAGCAGTTCTTC. The chain couples TRBV4-2 to TRBJ2-1; no firm D call. The CDR3 spans 15 residues. V was clipped by 0 bases and J by 6 bases, with 12 bases between them. Germline V CDR1 and CDR2: LGHNA, YNFKEQ.

The sample holds one count of this clone. This chain uses TRBV12-5 with TRBJ2-3, with D tentatively TRBD1 (5 bases). From germline, CDR1 is LGHNT and CDR2 FRNRAP. The CDR3 sequence is 15 residues long. V lost 5 bases to trimming and J lost 5 bases, with 17 bases between them. The CDR3 spells CASGKPEGAQDTQYF. The CDR3 DNA sequence: TGTGCTAGTGGTAAGCCCGAAGGGGCGCAAGATACGCAGTATTTT.

The chain has TRBV15 and TRBJ1-5; maybe TRBD1 (5 bases). Looked up from germline, CDR1 is LNHNV and CDR2 is YYDKDF (reference sequence). Trimming stripped 2 bases from V and 3 bases from J, with 8 bases between. The length of the CDR3 is 14 residues. CDR3 sequence (DNA): TGTGCCACCAGCAGACAGGGATTCAATCAGCCCCAGCATTTT. This gives the protein CATSRQGFNQPQHF.

This clone has only one observation. This chain links TRBV2 with TRBJ2-7; D gene ambiguous. The germline CDR1 and CDR2 sequences are SNHLY and FYNNEI. The CDR3 is 13 residues long. V lost 4 bases, J lost 0 bases, and 7 bases lay in between. CDR3: CASSVGSSYEQYF. The CDR3 DNA sequence: TGTGCCAGCAGTGTGGGCAGCTCCTACGAGCAGTACTTC.

The chain has TRBV3-1 (or the pseudogene TRBV3-2) and TRBJ2-3; 10 bases align to TRBD2. The junction had 13 bases not matched to a gene; V was cut back by 1 base and J by 6 bases. Germline V CDR1 and CDR2: LGHDT, YNNKEL (reference sequence). The CDR3 totals 18 residues. CDR3 sequence reads: CASSQALAGARRCDTQYF. CDR3 nucleotide sequence: TGTGCCAGCAGCCAAGCCCTAGCGGGGGCCCGGCGGTGCGATACGCAGTATTTT.

The chain combines TRBV7-9 with TRBJ2-1; 9 positions agree with TRBD2. Germline lookup yields CDR1 SEHNR and CDR2 FQNEAQ (reference sequence). CDR3 length: 16 residues. Trimming at V came to 8 bases and at J to 0 bases, leaving 8 bases not matched to a gene. The CDR3 sequence is CASPPDSGSSYNEQFF. The CDR3 nucleotides read TGTGCCAGCCCCCCGGATAGCGGGAGCTCCTACAATGAGCAGTTCTTC.

This clone was seen once. The rearrangement uses TRBV14 and TRBJ1-4, with D possibly TRBD1 on 5 matching bases. V shed 2 bases and J shed 6 bases, with 13 bases lying between them. Germline CDR1 SGHDN, CDR2 FVKESK. There are 15 residues in the CDR3. The CDR3 sequence is CASSQHRTRDEKLFF. CDR3 nucleotides: TGTGCCAGCAGCCAACACAGGACAAGAGATGAAAAACTGTTTTTT.

The gene calls are TRBV9 and TRBJ1-2; tentatively, D is TRBD1 (5 bases). Germline CDR1 and CDR2: SGDLS and YYNGEE. The CDR3 consists of 15 residues. Between the trimmed V and J ends, which lost 4 bases and 4 bases, there was a span of 17 bases. CDR3 bases: TGTGCCAGCAGCCTTCCGGGGGGACCGGTCTATGGCTACACCTTC. Translated, it gives CASSLPGGPVYGYTF.